This record concerns one T cell receptor (beta chain) sequence. As yet, its antigen is unknown. This record belongs to a study of cytomegalovirus exposure and HLA in healthy donors. Study observations and caveats: TCR beta V segments were, for the most part, productive about 87% or about 30% of the time in an earlier analysis. The study carried out a later analysis of TCR beta sequences. It associated approximately 16,000 of them with specific HLA alleles at a false discovery rate of 0.05.

Primers included in the PCR were 60 Vbeta and 13 Jbeta primers. The repertoire was sequenced with immunoSEQ multiplex PCR; TCRdb's copy has only in-frame clones and lacks some. The sample contains approximately 90,000 clones, roughly 77% of which appear only once. CDR3 length: 15 amino acids. CDR1 and CDR2 (germline): SNHLY, FYNNEI. Trimming cost V 2 bases and J 4 bases, with 15 bases left between them. The chain joins TRBV2 to TRBJ2-7; a weak D match, TRBD2 (6 bases). The source is a man in his forties in good health and CMV-seronegative. Specimen: PBMCs. This chain's CDR3 is CASSEFPSADYEQYF. CDR3 bases: TGTGCCAGCAGTGAATTCCCTAGCGCCGATTACGAGCAGTACTTC.